A selection of T cell receptor beta chains follows, all from one sample in a study of T cells in localized non-small cell lung cancer. The protocol was immunoSEQ multiplex PCR, while the TCRdb copy is restricted to in-frame clones and leaves out a portion. The data contain about 40,000 clones, 65% to 90% of them seen just once; the ten biggest clones take up about 7%. Sequences were derived from peripheral blood mononuclear cells, sampled before any cancer treatment. Receptors were obtained from a male donor at least 60 years old with stage II lung adenocarcinoma. Each CDR3 is given with its conserved first and last residue. D genes are given only for firm matches. A clone size is listed for some rows: how often the clone was seen (once, few, many), or a class if it is expanded.

J gene	D gene	V gene	clone size	CDR3 protein	CDR3 DNA
TRBJ1-3	.	TRBV6-5	once	CASSYDLEAGNTIYF	TGTGCCAGCAGTTATGACCTGGAGGCTGGAAACACCATATATTTT
TRBJ1-5	.	TRBV5-6	.	CASSFLNQPQHF	TGTGCCAGCAGCTTTCTGAATCAGCCCCAGCATTTT
TRBJ2-7	.	TRBV28	.	CASRLANAEQYF	TGTGCCAGCAGATTGGCGAACGCAGAGCAGTACTTC
TRBJ1-5	.	TRBV30	.	CAWSEGGLNQPQHF	TGTGCCTGGAGTGAGGGGGGGCTCAATCAGCCCCAGCATTTT
TRBJ2-3	TRBD1	TRBV29-1	.	CSVSGQSGVQLTDTQYF	TGCAGCGTTTCGGGACAGTCTGGGGTCCAACTTACAGATACGCAGTATTTT
TRBJ2-2	TRBD2	TRBV6-4	.	CASGLAGANTGELFF	TGTGCCAGCGGTCTAGCGGGAGCGAACACCGGGGAGCTGTTTTTT
TRBJ2-7	.	TRBV10-3	.	CAISTHTGMAYEQYF	TGTGCCATCAGCACGCATACAGGGATGGCCTACGAGCAGTACTTC
TRBJ2-7	.	TRBV9	.	CASSAGTEGYEQYF	TGTGCCAGCAGCGCCGGGACGGAGGGCTACGAGCAGTACTTC
TRBJ2-2	.	TRBV5-1	.	CASSSSPGSAGELFF	TGCGCCAGCAGCTCCTCCCCCGGGAGCGCCGGGGAGCTGTTTTTT
TRBJ2-2	TRBD2	TRBV7-2	.	CASSTRGGNTGELFF	TGTGCCAGCAGCACCCGCGGGGGGAACACCGGGGAGCTGTTTTTT
TRBJ2-7	TRBD2	TRBV28	.	CASSFGTSGNYEQYF	TGTGCCAGCAGTTTCGGGACTAGCGGGAACTACGAGCAGTACTTC
TRBJ2-5	TRBD2	TRBV5-6	.	CASSLFRLAEETQYF	TGTGCCAGCAGCTTGTTTCGGCTAGCGGAAGAGACCCAGTACTTC
TRBJ1-2	TRBD1	TRBV30	.	CAWSGTNRGGRGYTF	TGTGCCTGGAGTGGTACAAACAGGGGAGGTAGGGGCTACACCTTC